One sample yielded the 17 T cell receptor beta chains listed below, sequenced in a study of TIL therapy for anti-PD-1-resistant metastatic lung cancer. This was the immunoSEQ v3 assay. Clones were sequenced by immunoSEQ multiplex PCR, and TCRdb holds only the in-frame ones, with some missing. This sample has tens of thousands of clones; 74% occur once, and the top ten carry 2.5% to 3%. Noted time point: pre-treatment sample, taken before nivolumab and TIL therapy. The material sequenced was blood, taken at baseline. These receptors were obtained from a woman between 30 and 80 years old with non-small cell lung cancer.

The rearrangement joins TRBV5-4 to TRBJ2-5; 7 bases fit TRBD2. The J call may be incorrect, as the DNA end agrees better with TRBJ2-7. Germline CDR1 reads SGHNT; CDR2 reads YYREEE (reference sequence). This CDR3 is 13 amino acids long. The CDR3 reads CATSLGGDYEQYF. As DNA, the CDR3 is TGTGCCACTTCTCTGGGGGGGGACTACGAGCAGTACTTC.

The chain joins TRBV30 to TRBJ2-7, with TRBD2 matching 7 bases. The V segment lost 5 bases and the J segment 3 bases; nucleotides outside the gene matches: 1. CDR1 and CDR2 from the germline V gene are GTSNPN and SVGIG (reference sequence). The CDR3 loop spans 11 amino acids. Here the CDR3 reads CAWGTIYEQYF. CDR3 DNA sequence: TGTGCCTGGGGGACTATCTACGAGCAGTACTTC. Filled out from reference TRBV30 and TRBJ2-7, the complete variable domain reads SQTIHQWPATLVQPVGSPLSLECTVEGTSNPNLYWYRQAAGRGLQLLFYSVGIGQISSEVPQNLSASRPQDRQFILSSKKLLLSDSGFYLCAWGTIYEQYFGPGTRLTVT.

V gene TRBV5-6 combines with J gene TRBJ2-3; 8 nucleotides align to TRBD2. Looked up from germline, CDR1 is SGHDT and CDR2 is YYEEEE. The trim removed 4 bases at V and 4 bases at J, leaving 8 bases unmatched. This CDR3 comprises 15 residues. The DNA for the CDR3 is TGTGCCAGCAGCCTGCGAGTCGGGAGGGCAGATACGCAGTATTTT. It specifies CASSLRVGRADTQYF.

The chain is built from TRBV6-1 and TRBJ1-5; 9 nucleotides agree with TRBD1. The CDR3 has 13 amino acids. Trimming at V came to 11 bases and at J to 4 bases, leaving 6 bases not matched to a gene. The germline gives CDR1 MNHNS, CDR2 SASEGT. CDR3 coding DNA: TGTGCCTCCAGGACAGGGGCTAATCAGCCCCAGCATTTT. It translates to CASRTGANQPQHF.

This clone has just a few counts. The V gene is TRBV28, the J gene TRBJ2-7, with 10 nucleotides matching TRBD1. Germline V gene data show CDR1 as MDHEN and CDR2 as SYDVKM. J lost 0 bases, V lost 5 bases, and 4 bases had no gene match. The CDR3 is made up of 15 amino acids. The CDR3 coding sequence is TGTGCCAGCAGTGACAGGGGGCGAGACTCCTACGAGCAGTACTTC. Protein sequence: CASSDRGRDSYEQYF.

The chain joins TRBV15 to TRBJ2-7; TRBD1 matches 11 bases. J gave up 2 bases and V 3 bases, and 0 bases lay outside the gene matches. CDR1 is LNHNV, CDR2 YYDKDF, per germline (reference sequence). This CDR3 has 14 amino acids. CDR3 coding DNA: TGTGCCACCAGCAGGGACAGGGGGCCCTACGAGCAGTACTTC. Translated, it gives CATSRDRGPYEQYF.

The V call is TRBV5-1, the J call TRBJ1-1, with D tentatively TRBD1 (5 bases). The CDR3 has 14 amino acids. Germline CDR1 is SGHRS and CDR2 is YFSETQ. Trimming pared 0 bases from V and 4 bases from J, leaving 10 bases between. The CDR3 sequence is CASSLGPGGTEAFF. In nucleotides, the CDR3 is TGCGCCAGCAGCTTGGGACCGGGGGGCACTGAAGCTTTCTTT.

This rearrangement joins TRBV4-1 to TRBJ2-1, with D unresolved. The V end was cut by 0 bases, the J end by 9 bases, with 9 bases between. The CDR3 spans 13 residues. Germline CDR1 is MGHRA and CDR2 is YSYEKL. CDR3 nucleotides: TGCGCCAGCAGCCAAGATCGATTAAGTGAGCAGTTCTTC. Residues: CASSQDRLSEQFF.

The V gene is TRBV29-1, the J gene TRBJ2-5, with 10 nucleotides matching TRBD1. Per germline, CDR1 SQVTM and CDR2 ANQGSEA. This CDR3 has 14 residues. Losses at the gene ends were 6 bases for V and 3 bases for J; bases not matched to a gene: 7. The chain's CDR3 is CSVKDRGSKETQYF. DNA for the CDR3: TGCAGCGTCAAGGACAGGGGGAGCAAAGAGACCCAGTACTTC.

This clone turned up a few times. This chain connects TRBV27 to TRBJ2-1; 8 nucleotides align to TRBD2. The V and J ends lost 5 bases and 6 bases, in that order; junction bases with no gene match: 6. Germline-derived CDR1 and CDR2 are MNHEY and SMNVEV (reference sequence). The CDR3 loop spans 14 amino acids. The CDR3 DNA reads TGTGCCAGCAGTACCTCGGGAGGGACCAATGAGCAGTTCTTC. As protein: CASSTSGGTNEQFF.

V gene TRBV4-1 combines with J gene TRBJ2-2; 8 positions match TRBD2. Germline V gene sequence: CDR1 MGHRA, CDR2 YSYEKL. V trimming: 7 bases; J trimming: 7 bases; junction bases outside the gene matches: 8. CDR3 length: 14 amino acids. CDR3 in amino acids: CASNHLAGLGELFF. CDR3 nucleotide sequence: TGCGCCAGCAACCATTTAGCGGGACTCGGGGAGCTGTTTTTT.

The chain has TRBV30 and TRBJ2-3; 9 bases are a match to TRBD2. Looked up from germline, CDR1 is GTSNPN and CDR2 is SVGIG (reference sequence). The CDR3 length is 15 residues. Unmatched junction bases numbered 6, after V lost 1 base and J lost 4 bases. This CDR3 reads CAWSGLAGRADTQYF. CDR3 bases: TGTGCCTGGAGTGGGCTAGCGGGACGAGCAGATACGCAGTATTTT.

This chain uses TRBV14 with TRBJ2-2; weak D call: TRBD1 (5 bases). V was clipped by 1 base and J by 4 bases, with 10 bases between them. CDR3 length: 15 amino acids. Germline V gene lookup returns CDR1 SGHDN and CDR2 FVKESK. In nucleotides, the CDR3 is TGTGCCAGCAGCCAAGTAGGGGCGTTCACCGGGGAGCTGTTTTTT. Translated, it gives CASSQVGAFTGELFF.

The rearrangement uses TRBV18 and TRBJ1-1, with TRBD1 identical over 8 bases. After removal of 2 bases from V and 3 bases from J, the junction contained 5 bases not matched to a gene. The CDR3 is 15 amino acids. Looked up from germline, CDR1 is KGHSH and CDR2 is LQKENI. The CDR3 sequence: CASSPTDRGYTEAFF. The CDR3 bases are TGTGCCAGCTCACCAACTGACAGGGGATACACTGAAGCTTTCTTT.

The rearrangement uses TRBV6-1 and TRBJ2-7, with 10 bases that match TRBD1. This CDR3 contains 16 residues. Germline loops: CDR1 MNHNS, CDR2 SASEGT. The J segment lost 4 bases and the V segment lost 4 bases, leaving 10 bases of the junction unmatched. The CDR3: CASSAGQGFLSYEQYF. In nucleotides, the CDR3 is TGTGCCAGCAGTGCGGGACAGGGGTTCTTGAGTTACGAGCAGTACTTC.

This clone was counted between two and nine times. The chain links TRBV5-1 to TRBJ2-1; D gene uncertain. Trimming removed 2 bases from V and 2 bases from J, with 11 bases in between. Germline CDR1 SGHRS, CDR2 YFSETQ. CDR3 length: 15 amino acids. CDR3 protein: CASSFFPKTYNEQFF. For the CDR3, the DNA is TGCGCCAGCAGCTTCTTTCCTAAAACCTACAATGAGCAGTTCTTC.

The genes are TRBV5-1 and TRBJ2-3; D remains ambiguous. This CDR3 has 15 amino acids. Trimming left V 0 bases short and J 3 bases short, with 11 bases between. Germline V lookup: CDR1 SGHRS, CDR2 YFSETQ. CDR3 protein: CASSLAEAPTDTQYF. The CDR3 DNA reads as TGCGCCAGCAGCTTGGCGGAAGCACCAACAGATACGCAGTATTTT.